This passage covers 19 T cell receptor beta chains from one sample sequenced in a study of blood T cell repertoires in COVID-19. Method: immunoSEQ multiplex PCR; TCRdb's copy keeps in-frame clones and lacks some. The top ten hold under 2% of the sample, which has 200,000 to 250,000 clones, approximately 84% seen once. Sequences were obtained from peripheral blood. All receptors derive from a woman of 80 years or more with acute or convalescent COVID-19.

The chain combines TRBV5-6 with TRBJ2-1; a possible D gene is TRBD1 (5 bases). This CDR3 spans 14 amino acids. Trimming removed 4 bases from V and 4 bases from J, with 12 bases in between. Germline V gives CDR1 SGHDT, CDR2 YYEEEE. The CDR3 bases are TGTGCCAGCAGCCACCTAAACAGGTACAATGAGCAGTTCTTC. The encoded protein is CASSHLNRYNEQFF.

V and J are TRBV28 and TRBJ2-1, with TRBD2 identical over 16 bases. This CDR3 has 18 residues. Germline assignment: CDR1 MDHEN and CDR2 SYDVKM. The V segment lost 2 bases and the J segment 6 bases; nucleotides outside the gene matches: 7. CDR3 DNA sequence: TGTGCCAGCAGTTTAGGGGGACTAGCGGGAGGGATTGCCAATGAGCAGTTCTTC. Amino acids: CASSLGGLAGGIANEQFF. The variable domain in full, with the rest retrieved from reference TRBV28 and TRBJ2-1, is DVKVTQSSRYLVKRTGEKVFLECVQDMDHENMFWYRQDPGLGLRLIYFSYDVKMKEKGDIPEGYSVSREKKERFSLILESASTNQTSMYLCASSLGGLAGGIANEQFFGPGTRLTVL.

The CDR3, as DNA: TGTGCCAGTAGTATAGGGAACCCGGGACAGGGCGGTAAGGCCGGGGAGCTGTTTTTT. Protein: CASSIGNPGQGGKAGELFF. The chain uses TRBV19 and TRBJ2-2; 9 bases align to TRBD1. CDR3 size: 19 residues. Per the germline V gene, CDR1 is LNHDA and CDR2 is SQIVND (reference sequence). J gave up 6 bases and V 1 base, and 15 bases lay outside the gene matches. Together with reference TRBV19 and TRBJ2-2, the CDR3 gives the full variable domain: DGGITQSPKYLFRKEGQNVTLSCEQNLNHDAMYWYRQDPGQGLRLIYYSQIVNDFQKGDIAEGYSVSREKKESFPLTVTSAQKNPTAFYLCASSIGNPGQGGKAGELFFGEGSRLTVL.

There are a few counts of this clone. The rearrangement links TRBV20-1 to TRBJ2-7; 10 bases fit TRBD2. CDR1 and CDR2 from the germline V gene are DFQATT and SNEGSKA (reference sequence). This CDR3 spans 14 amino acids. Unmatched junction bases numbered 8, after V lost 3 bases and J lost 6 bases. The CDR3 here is CSASFLAGGGEQYF. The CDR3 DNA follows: TGCAGTGCTAGTTTTTTAGCGGGAGGTGGCGAGCAGTACTTC.

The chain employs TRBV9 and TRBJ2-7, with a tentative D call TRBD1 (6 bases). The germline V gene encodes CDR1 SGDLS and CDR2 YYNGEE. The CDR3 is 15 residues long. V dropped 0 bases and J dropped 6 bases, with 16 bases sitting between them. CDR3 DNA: TGTGCCAGCAGCGTAGACCCAAATTTAGGGGGCGAGCAGTACTTC. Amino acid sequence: CASSVDPNLGGEQYF.

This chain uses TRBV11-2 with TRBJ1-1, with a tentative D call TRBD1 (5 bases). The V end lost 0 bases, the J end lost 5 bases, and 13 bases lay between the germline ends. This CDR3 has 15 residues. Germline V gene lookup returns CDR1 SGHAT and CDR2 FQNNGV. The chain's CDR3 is CASSLDPFGGTEAFF. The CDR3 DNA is TGTGCCAGCAGCTTAGATCCCTTCGGGGGGACTGAAGCTTTCTTT. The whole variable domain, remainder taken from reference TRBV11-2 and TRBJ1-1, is EAGVAQSPRYKIIEKRQSVAFWCNPISGHATLYWYQQILGQGPKLLIQFQNNGVVDDSQLPKDRFSAERLKGVDSTLKIQPAKLEDSAVYLCASSLDPFGGTEAFFGQGTRLTVV.

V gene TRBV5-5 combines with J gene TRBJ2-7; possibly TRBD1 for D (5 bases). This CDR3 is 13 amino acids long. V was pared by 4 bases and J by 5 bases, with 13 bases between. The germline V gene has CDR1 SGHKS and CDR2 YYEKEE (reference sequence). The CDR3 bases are TGTGCCAGCAGCACCCTAGGCAGGGACGAGCAGTACTTC. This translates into CASSTLGRDEQYF. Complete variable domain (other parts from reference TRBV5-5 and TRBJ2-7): DAGVTQSPTHLIKTRGQQVTLRCSPISGHKSVSWYQQVLGQGPQFIFQYYEKEERGRGNFPDRFSARQFPNYSSELNVNALLLGDSALYLCASSTLGRDEQYFGPGTRLTVT.

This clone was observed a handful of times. The chain's CDR3 is CASASGQETQYF. The CDR3 bases are TGTGCCAGCGCGAGCGGGCAAGAGACCCAGTACTTC. This chain connects TRBV7-9 to TRBJ2-5; D perhaps matches TRBD2 (6 bases). The V end was cut by 8 bases, the J end by 2 bases, with 9 bases between. Germline CDR1 SEHNR, CDR2 FQNEAQ (reference sequence). The CDR3 has 12 residues.

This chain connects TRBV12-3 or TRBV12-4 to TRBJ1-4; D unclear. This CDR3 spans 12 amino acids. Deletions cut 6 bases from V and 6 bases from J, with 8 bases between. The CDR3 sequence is CASRGVDEKLFF. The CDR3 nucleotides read TGTGCCAGCAGGGGAGTGGATGAAAAACTGTTTTTT.

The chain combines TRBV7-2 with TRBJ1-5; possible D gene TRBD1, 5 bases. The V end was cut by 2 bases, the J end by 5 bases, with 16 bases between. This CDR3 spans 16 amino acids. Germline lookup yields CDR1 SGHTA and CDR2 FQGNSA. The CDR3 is CASSLRSGRYDQPQHF. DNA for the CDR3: TGTGCCAGCAGCTTAAGGTCAGGGAGGTACGATCAGCCCCAGCATTTT.

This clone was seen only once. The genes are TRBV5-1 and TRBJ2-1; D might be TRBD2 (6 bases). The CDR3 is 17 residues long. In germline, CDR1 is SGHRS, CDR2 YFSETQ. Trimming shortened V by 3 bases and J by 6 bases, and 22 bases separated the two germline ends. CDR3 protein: CASSSPGVVLGVNEQFF. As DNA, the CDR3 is TGCGCCAGCAGCTCCCCGGGGGTAGTTTTGGGAGTCAATGAGCAGTTCTTC.

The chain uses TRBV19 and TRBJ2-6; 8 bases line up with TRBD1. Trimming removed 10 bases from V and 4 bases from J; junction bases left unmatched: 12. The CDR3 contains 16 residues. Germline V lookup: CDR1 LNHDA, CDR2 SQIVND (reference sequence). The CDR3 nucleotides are TGTGCCACCCTAACCCAGGGGGCGCCCGGGGCCAACGTCCTGACTTTC. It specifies CATLTQGAPGANVLTF.

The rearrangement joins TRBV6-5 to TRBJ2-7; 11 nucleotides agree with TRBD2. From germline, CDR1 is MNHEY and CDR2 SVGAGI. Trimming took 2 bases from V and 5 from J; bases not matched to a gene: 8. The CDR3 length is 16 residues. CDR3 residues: CASSYALAGGRNEQYF. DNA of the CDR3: TGTGCCAGCAGTTACGCCTTAGCGGGGGGGCGGAACGAGCAGTACTTC.

In DNA form, the CDR3 reads TGCGCCAGCAGTGCGACAGGGGGAAATCAGCCCCAGCATTTT. Its translation is CASSATGGNQPQHF. The chain employs TRBV10-2 and TRBJ1-5, with 9 bases lining up with TRBD1. Germline V gene lookup returns CDR1 WSHSY and CDR2 SAAADI. J was trimmed by 4 bases and V by 4 bases; bases with no gene match: 2. This CDR3 contains 14 residues.

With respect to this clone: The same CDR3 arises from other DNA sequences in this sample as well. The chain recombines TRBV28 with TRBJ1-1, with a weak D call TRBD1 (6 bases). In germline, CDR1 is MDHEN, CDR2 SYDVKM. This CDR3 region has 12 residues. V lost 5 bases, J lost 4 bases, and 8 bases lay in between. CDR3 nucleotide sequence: TGTGCCAGCAGTAGGGGGGGCACTGAAGCTTTCTTT. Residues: CASSRGGTEAFF.

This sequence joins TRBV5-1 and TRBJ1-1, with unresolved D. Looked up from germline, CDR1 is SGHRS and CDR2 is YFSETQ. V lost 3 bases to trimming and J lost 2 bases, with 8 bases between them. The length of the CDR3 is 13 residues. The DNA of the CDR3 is TGCGCCAGCAGCTCTCGGGGTAACACTGAAGCTTTCTTT. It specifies CASSSRGNTEAFF.

The CDR3 protein is CASSYRDSYGYTF. The CDR3 DNA sequence: TGCGCCAGCAGCTACCGGGACAGCTATGGCTACACCTTC. V gene TRBV5-1 combines with J gene TRBJ1-2, with 7 nucleotides matching TRBD1. This CDR3 has 13 residues. The J segment lost 4 bases and the V segment lost 3 bases, leaving 3 bases of the junction unmatched. The germline V gene encodes CDR1 SGHRS and CDR2 YFSETQ.

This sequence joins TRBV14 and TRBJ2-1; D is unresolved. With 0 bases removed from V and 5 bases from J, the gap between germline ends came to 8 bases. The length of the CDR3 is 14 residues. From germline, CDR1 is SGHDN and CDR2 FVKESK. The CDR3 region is CASSQDQFDNEQFF. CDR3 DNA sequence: TGTGCCAGCAGCCAAGATCAATTTGACAATGAGCAGTTCTTC.

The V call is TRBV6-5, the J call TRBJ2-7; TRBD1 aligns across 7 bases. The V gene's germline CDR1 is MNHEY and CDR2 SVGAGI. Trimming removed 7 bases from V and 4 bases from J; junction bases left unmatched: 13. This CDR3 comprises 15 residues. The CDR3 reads CASTGTAALGYEQYF. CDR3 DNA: TGTGCCAGCACTGGGACAGCAGCGCTAGGTTACGAGCAGTACTTC.